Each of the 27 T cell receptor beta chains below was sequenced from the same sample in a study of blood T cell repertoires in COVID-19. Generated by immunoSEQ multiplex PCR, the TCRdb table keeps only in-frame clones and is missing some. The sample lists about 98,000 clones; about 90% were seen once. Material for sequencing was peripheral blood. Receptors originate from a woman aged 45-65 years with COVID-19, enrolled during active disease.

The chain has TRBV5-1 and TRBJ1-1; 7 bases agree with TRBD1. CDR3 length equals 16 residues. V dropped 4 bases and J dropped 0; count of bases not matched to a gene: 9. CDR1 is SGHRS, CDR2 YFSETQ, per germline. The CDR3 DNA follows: TGCGCCAGCAGCCTGCGGACAGGCCTTTTGAACACTGAAGCTTTCTTT. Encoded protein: CASSLRTGLLNTEAFF. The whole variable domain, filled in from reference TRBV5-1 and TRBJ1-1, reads KAGVTQTPRYLIKTRGQQVTLSCSPISGHRSVSWYQQTPGQGLQFLFEYFSETQRNKGNFPGRFSGRQFSNSRSEMNVSTLELGDSALYLCASSLRTGLLNTEAFFGQGTRLTVV.

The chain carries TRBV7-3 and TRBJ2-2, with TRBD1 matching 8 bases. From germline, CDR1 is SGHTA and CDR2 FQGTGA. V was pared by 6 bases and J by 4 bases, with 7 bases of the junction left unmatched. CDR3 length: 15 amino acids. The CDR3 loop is CASSKDRDATGELFF. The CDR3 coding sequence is TGTGCCAGCAGTAAGGACAGGGACGCCACCGGGGAGCTGTTTTTT.

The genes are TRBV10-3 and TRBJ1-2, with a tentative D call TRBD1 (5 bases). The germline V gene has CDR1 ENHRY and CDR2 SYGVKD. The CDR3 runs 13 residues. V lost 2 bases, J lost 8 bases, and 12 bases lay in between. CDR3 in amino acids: CAISETLTEGYTF. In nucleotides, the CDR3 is TGTGCCATCAGTGAGACCTTGACAGAAGGCTACACCTTC.

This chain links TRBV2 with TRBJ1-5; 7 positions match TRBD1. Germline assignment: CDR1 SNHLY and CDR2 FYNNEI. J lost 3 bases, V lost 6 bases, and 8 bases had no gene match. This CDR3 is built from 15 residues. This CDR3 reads CASSDGTVSNQPQHF. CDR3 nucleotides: TGTGCCAGCAGCGATGGGACAGTCTCCAATCAGCCCCAGCATTTT.

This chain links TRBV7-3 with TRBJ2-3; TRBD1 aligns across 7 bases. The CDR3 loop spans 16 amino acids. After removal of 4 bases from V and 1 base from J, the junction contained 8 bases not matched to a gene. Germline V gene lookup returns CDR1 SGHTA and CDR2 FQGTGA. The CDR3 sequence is CASSSPRGQGTDTQYF. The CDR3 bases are TGTGCCAGCAGCTCTCCAAGGGGGCAGGGCACAGATACGCAGTATTTT.

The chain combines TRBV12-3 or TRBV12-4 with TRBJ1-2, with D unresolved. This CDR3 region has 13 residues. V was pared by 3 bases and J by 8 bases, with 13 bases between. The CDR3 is CASSFTGGRGYTF. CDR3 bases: TGTGCCAGCAGTTTTACGGGTGGTAGGGGCTACACCTTC.

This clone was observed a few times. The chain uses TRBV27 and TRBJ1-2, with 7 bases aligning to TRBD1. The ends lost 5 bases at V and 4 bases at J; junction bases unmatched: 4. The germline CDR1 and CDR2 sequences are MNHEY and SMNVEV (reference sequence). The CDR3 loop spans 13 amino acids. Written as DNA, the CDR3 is TGTGCCAGCAGTGAGGACAGGCTCTATGGCTACACCTTC. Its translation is CASSEDRLYGYTF.

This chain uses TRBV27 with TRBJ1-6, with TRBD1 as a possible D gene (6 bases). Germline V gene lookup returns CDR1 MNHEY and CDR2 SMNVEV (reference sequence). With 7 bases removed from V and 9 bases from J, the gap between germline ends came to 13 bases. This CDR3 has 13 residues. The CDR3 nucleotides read TGTGCCAGCACTAACAGGGTCAGTTCACCCCTCCACTTT. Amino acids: CASTNRVSSPLHF.

The CDR3 region has the DNA TGTGCCAGCAGCCCGCGCAGCGGGGGGGCGAGTGAGCAGTTCTTC. Protein product: CASSPRSGGASEQFF. This chain links TRBV3-1 (or the pseudogene TRBV3-2) with TRBJ2-1; TRBD2 matches 10 bases. Germline assignment: CDR1 LGHDT and CDR2 YNNKEL (reference sequence). The CDR3 has 15 amino acids. V lost 4 bases to trimming and J lost 9 bases; unmatched junction nucleotides: 9.

DNA for the CDR3: TGTGCCAGCAGTCCCCACTGGGGGACAGGGAATAACTATGGCTACACCTTC. It specifies CASSPHWGTGNNYGYTF. The V call is TRBV28, the J call TRBJ1-2; 9 bases fit TRBD1. Unmatched junction bases numbered 11, after V lost 5 bases and J lost 1 base. CDR3 length equals 17 residues. Germline CDR1 MDHEN, CDR2 SYDVKM.

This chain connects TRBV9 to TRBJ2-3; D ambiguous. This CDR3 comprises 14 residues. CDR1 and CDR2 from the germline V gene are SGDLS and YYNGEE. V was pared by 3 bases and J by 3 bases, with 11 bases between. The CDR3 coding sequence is TGTGCCAGCAGCGCCTCTGGCCTTACAGATACGCAGTATTTT. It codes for CASSASGLTDTQYF.

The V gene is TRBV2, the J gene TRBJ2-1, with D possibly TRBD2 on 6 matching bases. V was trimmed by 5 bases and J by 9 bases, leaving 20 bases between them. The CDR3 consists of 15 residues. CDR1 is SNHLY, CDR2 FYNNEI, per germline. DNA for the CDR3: TGTGCCAGCAGTCGCACACTCCTCGGGGGTGTTGAGCAGTTCTTC. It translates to CASSRTLLGGVEQFF. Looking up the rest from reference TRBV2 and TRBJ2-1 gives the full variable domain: EPEVTQTPSHQVTQMGQEVILRCVPISNHLYFYWYRQILGQKVEFLVSFYNNEISEKSEIFDDQFSVERPDGSNFTLKIRSTKLEDSAMYFCASSRTLLGGVEQFFGPGTRLTVL.

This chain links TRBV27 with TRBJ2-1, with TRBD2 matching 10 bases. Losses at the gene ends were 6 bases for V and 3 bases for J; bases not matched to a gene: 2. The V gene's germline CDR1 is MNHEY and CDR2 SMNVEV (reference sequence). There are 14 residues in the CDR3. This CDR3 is CASRGLAVYNEQFF. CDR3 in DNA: TGTGCCAGCAGAGGACTAGCGGTCTACAATGAGCAGTTCTTC.

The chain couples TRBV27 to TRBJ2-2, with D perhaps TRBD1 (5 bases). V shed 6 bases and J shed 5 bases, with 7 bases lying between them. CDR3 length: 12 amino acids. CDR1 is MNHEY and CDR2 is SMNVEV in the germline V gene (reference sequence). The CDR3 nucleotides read TGTGCCAGCAGCCCAGGGACCGGGGAGCTGTTTTTT. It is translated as CASSPGTGELFF.

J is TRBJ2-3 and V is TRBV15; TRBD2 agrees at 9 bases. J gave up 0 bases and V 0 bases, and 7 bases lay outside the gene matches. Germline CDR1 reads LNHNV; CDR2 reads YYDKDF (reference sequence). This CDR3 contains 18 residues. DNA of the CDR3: TGTGCCACCAGCAGAGATCAGGCTAGCGGGAAGAGCACAGATACGCAGTATTTT. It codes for CATSRDQASGKSTDTQYF.

The CDR3 DNA sequence: TGTGCCAGTGGCGAGACAGGACAGGAAAAACTGTTTTTT. The encoded protein is CASGETGQEKLFF. The V call is TRBV19, the J call TRBJ1-4, with D perhaps matching TRBD1 (6 bases). The CDR3 runs 13 residues. From germline, CDR1 is LNHDA and CDR2 SQIVND (reference sequence). The V end was cut by 8 bases, the J end by 8 bases, with 15 bases between. Together with reference TRBV19 and TRBJ1-4, the CDR3 gives the full variable domain: DGGITQSPKYLFRKEGQNVTLSCEQNLNHDAMYWYRQDPGQGLRLIYYSQIVNDFQKGDIAEGYSVSREKKESFPLTVTSAQKNPTAFYLCASGETGQEKLFFGSGTQLSVL.

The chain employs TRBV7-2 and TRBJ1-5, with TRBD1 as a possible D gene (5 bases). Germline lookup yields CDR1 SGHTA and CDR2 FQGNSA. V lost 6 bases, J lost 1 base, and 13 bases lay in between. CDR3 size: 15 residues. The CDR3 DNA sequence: TGTGCCAGCAGACTAGATGGGGGGAGCAATCAGCCCCAGCATTTT. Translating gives CASRLDGGSNQPQHF.

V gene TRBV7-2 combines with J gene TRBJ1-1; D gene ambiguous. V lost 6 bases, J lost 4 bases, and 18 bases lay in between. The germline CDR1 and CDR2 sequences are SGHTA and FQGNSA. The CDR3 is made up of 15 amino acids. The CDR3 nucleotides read TGTGCCAGCAGTCCACGACTAGGGTGGGGCACTGAAGCTTTCTTT. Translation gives CASSPRLGWGTEAFF.

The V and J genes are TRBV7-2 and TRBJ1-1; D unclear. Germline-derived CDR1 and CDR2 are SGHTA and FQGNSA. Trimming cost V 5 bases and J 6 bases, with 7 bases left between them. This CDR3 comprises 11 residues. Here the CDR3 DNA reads TGTGCCAGCAGCCGGGGAGCTGAAGCTTTCTTT. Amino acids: CASSRGAEAFF.

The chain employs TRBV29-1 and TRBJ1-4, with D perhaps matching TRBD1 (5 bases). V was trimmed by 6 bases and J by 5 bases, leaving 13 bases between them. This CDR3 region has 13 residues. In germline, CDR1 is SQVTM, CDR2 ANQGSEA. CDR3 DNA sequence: TGCAGCGTCGCGACAGAACCCAATGAAAAACTGTTTTTT. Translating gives CSVATEPNEKLFF. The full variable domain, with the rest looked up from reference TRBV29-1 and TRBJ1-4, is SAVISQKPSRDICQRGTSLTIQCQVDSQVTMMFWYRQQPGQSLTLIATANQGSEATYESGFVIDKFPISRPNLTFSTLTVSNMSPEDSSIYLCSVATEPNEKLFFGSGTQLSVL.

DNA for the CDR3: TGTGCCAGCAGCCAAGGGTCTGAGGAGGGGAAACTGTTTTTT. It codes for CASSQGSEEGKLFF. This chain connects TRBV3-1 (or the pseudogene TRBV3-2) to TRBJ1-4; D perhaps matches TRBD1 (5 bases). V lost 1 base, J lost 11 bases, and 14 bases lay in between. Germline V gene sequence: CDR1 LGHDT, CDR2 YNNKEL (reference sequence). This CDR3 has 14 amino acids.

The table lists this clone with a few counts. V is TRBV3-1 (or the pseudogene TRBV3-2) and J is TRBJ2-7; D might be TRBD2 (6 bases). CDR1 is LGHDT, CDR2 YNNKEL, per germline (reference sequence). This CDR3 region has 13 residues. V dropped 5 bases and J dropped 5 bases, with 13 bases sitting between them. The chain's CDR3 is CASSLSAGHEQYF. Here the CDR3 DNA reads TGTGCCAGCAGCTTGAGCGCGGGACACGAGCAGTACTTC.

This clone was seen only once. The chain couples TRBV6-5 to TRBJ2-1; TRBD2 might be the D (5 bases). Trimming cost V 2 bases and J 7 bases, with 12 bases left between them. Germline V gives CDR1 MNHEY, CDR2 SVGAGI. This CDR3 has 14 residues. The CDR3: CASSYRGSGNEQFF. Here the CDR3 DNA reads TGTGCCAGCAGTTACCGAGGGTCCGGGAATGAGCAGTTCTTC.

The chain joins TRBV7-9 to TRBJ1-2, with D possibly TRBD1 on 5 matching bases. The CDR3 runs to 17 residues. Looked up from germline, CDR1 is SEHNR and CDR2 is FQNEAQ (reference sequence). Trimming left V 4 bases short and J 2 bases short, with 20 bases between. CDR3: CASSYGGGQGENYGYTF. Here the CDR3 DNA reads TGTGCCAGCAGCTACGGGGGTGGGCAGGGAGAAAACTATGGCTACACCTTC.

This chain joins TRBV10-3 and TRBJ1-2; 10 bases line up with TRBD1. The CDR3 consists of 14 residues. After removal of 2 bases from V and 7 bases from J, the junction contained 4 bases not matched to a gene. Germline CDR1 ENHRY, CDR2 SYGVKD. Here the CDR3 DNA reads TGTGCCATCAGTGAGAAGACAGGGGGCGCTGGCTACACCTTC. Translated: CAISEKTGGAGYTF.

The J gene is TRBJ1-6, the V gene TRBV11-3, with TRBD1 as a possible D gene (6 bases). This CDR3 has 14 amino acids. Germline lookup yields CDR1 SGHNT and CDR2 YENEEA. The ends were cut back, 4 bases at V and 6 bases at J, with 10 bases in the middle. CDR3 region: CASSSDRVNSPLHF. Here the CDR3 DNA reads TGTGCCAGCAGCTCGGACAGAGTTAATTCACCCCTCCACTTT.

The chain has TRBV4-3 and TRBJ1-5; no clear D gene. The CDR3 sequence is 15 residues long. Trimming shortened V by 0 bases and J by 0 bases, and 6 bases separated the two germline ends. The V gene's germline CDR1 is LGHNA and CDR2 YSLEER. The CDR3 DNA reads TGCGCCAGCAGCCAAGAGGAGAGTAGCAATCAGCCCCAGCATTTT. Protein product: CASSQEESSNQPQHF.